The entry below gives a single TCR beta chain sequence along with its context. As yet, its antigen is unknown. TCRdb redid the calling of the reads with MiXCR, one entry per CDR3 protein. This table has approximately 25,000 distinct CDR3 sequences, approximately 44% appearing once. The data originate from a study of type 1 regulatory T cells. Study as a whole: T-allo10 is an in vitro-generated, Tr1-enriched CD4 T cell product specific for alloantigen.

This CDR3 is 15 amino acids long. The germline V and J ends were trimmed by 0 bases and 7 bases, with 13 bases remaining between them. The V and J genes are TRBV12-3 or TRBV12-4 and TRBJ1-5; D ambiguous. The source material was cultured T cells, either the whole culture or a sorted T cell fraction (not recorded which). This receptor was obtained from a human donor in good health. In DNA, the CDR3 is TGTGCCAGCAGTTTAGCGACCCAAGGGCTCCAGCCCCAGCATTTT. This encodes CASSLATQGLQPQHF.